This record concerns one T cell receptor beta chain sequence. The PCR was carried out with 60 Vbeta primers and 13 Jbeta primers. The table came from immunoSEQ multiplex PCR; TCRdb's copy has only in-frame clones and leaves some out. The sample holds about 200,000 clones, roughly 80% seen once. This record belongs to a study of cytomegalovirus exposure and HLA in healthy donors. Study information: Tens of millions of unique TCRs from HLA-typed donors were held in an early release of data.

Germline lookup yields CDR1 SGHVS and CDR2 FQNEAQ. V lost 5 bases, J lost 0 bases, and 14 bases lay in between. This CDR3 contains 16 residues. The rearrangement links TRBV7-8 to TRBJ2-1; the D gene is possibly TRBD2 (6 bases). What was sequenced was PBMCs. The origin of this receptor is a man in his thirties or forties in good health and CMV-seronegative. The CDR3 bases are TGTGCCAGCAGCCCCTTGGGAGGAAGCTCCTACAATGAGCAGTTCTTC. Amino acids: CASSPLGGSSYNEQFF.